This TCR beta chain was sequenced during a study of OX40 agonist ivuxolimab in advanced cancers. Sequencing used immunoSEQ multiplex PCR; TCRdb keeps in-frame clones, though not all of them. The profile shows tens of thousands of clones, about 87% of them singletons. The receptor was isolated from an adult with an advanced solid tumor such as melanoma, head and neck, liver or kidney cancer. This specimen consisted of CD4+ or CD8+ T cells sorted from blood, obtained in a trial of the OX40 agonist ivuxolimab.

This CDR3 is CAWRSGGWDTQYF. The CDR3 coding sequence is TGTGCCTGGAGGTCGGGAGGATGGGATACGCAGTATTTT. This chain connects TRBV30 to TRBJ2-3, with 7 bases aligning to TRBD2. The CDR3 contains 13 residues. The V segment lost 3 bases and the J segment 6 bases; nucleotides outside the gene matches: 6. Germline lookup yields CDR1 GTSNPN and CDR2 SVGIG (reference sequence).